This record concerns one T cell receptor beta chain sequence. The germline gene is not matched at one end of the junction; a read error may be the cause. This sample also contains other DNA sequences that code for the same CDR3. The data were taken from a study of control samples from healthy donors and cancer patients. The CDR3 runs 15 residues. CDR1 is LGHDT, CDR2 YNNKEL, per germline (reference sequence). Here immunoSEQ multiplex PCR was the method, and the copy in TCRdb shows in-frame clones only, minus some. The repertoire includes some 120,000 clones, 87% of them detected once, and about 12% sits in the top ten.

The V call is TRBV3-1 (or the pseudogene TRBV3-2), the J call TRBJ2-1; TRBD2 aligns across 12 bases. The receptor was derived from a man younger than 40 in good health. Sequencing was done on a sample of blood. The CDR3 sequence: CASSHLAGGNGEQFF. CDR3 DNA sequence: TGCGCCAGCAGCCACCTAGCGGGGGGGAATGGCGAGCAGTTCTTC.